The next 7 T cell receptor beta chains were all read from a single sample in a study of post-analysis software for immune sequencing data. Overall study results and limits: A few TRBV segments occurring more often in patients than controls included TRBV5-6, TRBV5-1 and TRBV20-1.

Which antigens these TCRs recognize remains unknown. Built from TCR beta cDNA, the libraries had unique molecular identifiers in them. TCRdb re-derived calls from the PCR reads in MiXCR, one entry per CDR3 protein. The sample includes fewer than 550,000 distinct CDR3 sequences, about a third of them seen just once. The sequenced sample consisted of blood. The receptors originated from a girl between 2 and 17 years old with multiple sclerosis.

The CDR3 DNA sequence: TGTGCCAGCAGCCAAGTGGCGGGGGCTAGCACAGATACGCAGTATTTT. It is translated as CASSQVAGASTDTQYF. The chain is built from TRBV3-1 and TRBJ2-3, with D possibly TRBD2 on 7 matching bases. Deletions cut 1 base from V and 0 bases from J, with 11 bases between. Germline V gene data show CDR1 as LGHDT and CDR2 as YNNKEL (reference sequence). This CDR3 is 16 amino acids long.

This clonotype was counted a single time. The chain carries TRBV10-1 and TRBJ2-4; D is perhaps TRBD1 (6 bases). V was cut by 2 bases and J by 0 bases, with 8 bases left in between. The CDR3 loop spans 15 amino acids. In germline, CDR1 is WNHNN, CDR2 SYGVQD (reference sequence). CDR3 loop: CASSEGRGAKNIQYF. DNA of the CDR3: TGCGCCAGCAGTGAGGGCAGGGGAGCCAAAAACATTCAGTACTTC.

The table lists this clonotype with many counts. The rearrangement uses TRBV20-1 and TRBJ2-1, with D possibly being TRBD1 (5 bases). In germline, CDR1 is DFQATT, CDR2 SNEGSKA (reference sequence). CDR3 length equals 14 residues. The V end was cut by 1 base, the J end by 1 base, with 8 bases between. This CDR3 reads CSARGDSSYNEQFF. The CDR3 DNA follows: TGCAGTGCTAGAGGTGACAGTTCCTACAATGAGCAGTTCTTC.

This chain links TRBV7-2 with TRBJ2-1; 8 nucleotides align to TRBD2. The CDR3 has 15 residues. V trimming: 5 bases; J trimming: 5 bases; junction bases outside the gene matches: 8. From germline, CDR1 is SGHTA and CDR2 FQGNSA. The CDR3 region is CASSNLAGGHNEQFF. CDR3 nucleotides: TGTGCCAGCAGCAATCTAGCGGGCGGCCACAATGAGCAGTTCTTC.

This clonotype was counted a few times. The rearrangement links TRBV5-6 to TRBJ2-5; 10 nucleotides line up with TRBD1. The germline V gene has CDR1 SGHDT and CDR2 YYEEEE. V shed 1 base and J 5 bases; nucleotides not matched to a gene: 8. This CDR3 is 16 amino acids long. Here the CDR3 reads CASSLTGTGVVETQYF. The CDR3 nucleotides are TGTGCCAGCAGCTTGACCGGGACAGGGGTCGTCGAGACCCAGTACTTC.

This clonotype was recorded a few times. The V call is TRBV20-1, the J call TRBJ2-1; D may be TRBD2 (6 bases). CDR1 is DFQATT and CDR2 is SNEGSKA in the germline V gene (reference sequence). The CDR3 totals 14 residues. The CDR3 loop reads CSPSSALRNNEQFF. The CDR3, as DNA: TGCAGCCCTTCTAGCGCCCTTCGAAACAATGAGCAGTTCTTC.

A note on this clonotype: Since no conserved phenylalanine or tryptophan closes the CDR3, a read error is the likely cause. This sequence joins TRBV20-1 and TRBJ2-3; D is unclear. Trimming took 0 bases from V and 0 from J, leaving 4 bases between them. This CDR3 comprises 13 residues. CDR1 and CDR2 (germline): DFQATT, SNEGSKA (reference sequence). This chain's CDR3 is CSARETSTDTQYV. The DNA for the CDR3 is TGCAGTGCTAGAGAAACTAGCACAGATACGCAGTATGTT.